This T cell receptor beta chain was identified in a study of regulatory T cells in long-lasting Graves disease. The CDR3 loop spans 12 amino acids. The V gene lost 4 bases and the J gene lost 9 bases, with 12 bases spanning the gap. This clonotype was seen a single time. Antigen unknown. TCR beta libraries were built with iRepertoire HTBI primers and Arm-PCR of CDR3 regions. TCRdb used MiXCR to reprocess the multiplex PCR reads, holding one entry per CDR3 protein. The sample contains about 530,000 distinct CDR3 sequences, approximately 16% of which appear only once. Documented time point: newly diagnosed GD, antithyroid drugs for less than 3 months. PBMC-extracted RNA yielded the TCR library. Study-level findings and limits: Small sample size may have lowered accuracy.

This sample was also put to use in a study of T cells in Graves' hyperthyroidism and ophthalmopathy.

The V and J genes are TRBV12-3 or TRBV12-4 and TRBJ2-5, with D possibly called TRBD1 or TRBD2 (6 bases each). The specimen was peripheral blood mononuclear cells (PBMCs), collected at new diagnosis, from a patient treated with antithyroid drugs. This TCR came from a woman in her forties or fifties with Graves disease. CDR3 in DNA: TGTGCCAGCAGTTCGGCAGGGGAGGCCCAGTACTTC. It is translated as CASSSAGEAQYF.